This T cell receptor beta chain was captured by sequencing in a study of blood T cell repertoires in COVID-19 (TCRdb year 2020). Looking at the study overall: The collaborator samples originated in the United States, Italy and Spain and spanned the acute and convalescent phases of COVID-19. The material from the prospective study consisted of cDNA or gDNA derived from T cells, B-cell-depleted T cells, or PBMCs. Subjects who had been exposed to COVID-19, were actively infected with it, or had recovered from it provided the deeply sampled blood TCRbeta repertoires that made up the dataset. The repertoires were released in a freely available public database meant as a resource for research on the immune response to SARS-CoV-2. Where HLA class I and class II types were available, the types were taken from metadata supplied by the sample provider, not from assay-based typing. Nearly every sample came with metadata listing a de-identified subject ID, COVID-19 status, age in years and sex. Samples came from the ongoing ImmuneRACE study (first 160 participants) plus 1,254 subjects from 6 global collaborators.

Beyond this particular receptor, the publication reports: How much clinical and demographic metadata was included differed by source and by participant, and the metadata was provided uncurated.

TCRbeta CDR3 regions were amplified from genomic DNA by means of the immunoSEQ Assay, a bias-controlled multiplex PCR. From the authors' description of their analysis: Nucleated cell counts per sample were estimated from amplification of reference gene primers within the assay. Sequence reads were collapsed and filtered to measure the absolute abundance of every unique TCRbeta CDR3 rearrangement. For each sample, productive Simpson clonality was calculated as the square root of Simpson's diversity index across productive rearrangements. Drawn from immuneACCESS, this table holds only the in-frame rearrangements with V and J called that TCRdb kept. Clones are partly lost; checked studies trace under half to an unresolved V gene and leave the rest unexplained. V and J calls and clone size are copied from that table; D and trimming were computed from the DNA. The sample records about 170,000 clones, about 86% of which are singletons. Together, the top ten hold less than 4.5% of the sample.

A note on this clone: Its binding antigen is unknown. No per-base quality is available; no much larger clone lies one base away.

CDR1 and CDR2 were assigned from the germline V gene as MDHEN and SYDVKM. The CDR3 covers 12 residues, taking in both the cysteine and the phenylalanine. Of all the DNA, just the CDR3 is kept, 36 bases in frame from base 1. At the junction V is shortened by 7 bases and J by 5 bases, with 11 bases in between. Participants in the prospective study were enrolled through a virtual design, were aged roughly 18 to 100 years, and lived in roughly 24 United States geographic areas. Cohort assignment in the prospective study relied on participant-reported clinical history from a screening survey and a study questionnaire. Mobile phlebotomists in the prospective study collected whole blood, serum and a nasopharyngeal or oropharyngeal swab from every participant. Over a roughly 2-month period, participants in the prospective study had the option of providing additional blood draws and questionnaires. Prospective study blood samples were shipped either frozen or at room temperature before DNA extraction.

The specimen sequenced was PBMCs or T cells enriched from blood (not recorded which). Here the chain combines TRBV28 and TRBJ1-2; the best D guess is TRBD1, with 6 bases matching. The TCR comes from a woman aged 45-65 years in a cohort exposed to, infected with or recovered from COVID-19 (not recorded which). For the CDR3, the sequence is CASTDRNYGYTF. The DNA reads as follows: TGTGCCAGCACTGACAGGAATTATGGCTACACCTTC.